The clone carrying this TCR beta chain was seen a handful of times. Antigen: not known. The sample comes from a study of T cell responses to AZD1222 COVID-19 vaccine. Study-level points and caveats: The donor group comprised mostly white British people and more females; the analysis possibly underestimated clonal diversity. Just a handful of AZD1222 recipients were seropositive at baseline.

Whether given at about 4 or about 12 weeks, second doses were pooled. TCRdb's table, derived via immunoSEQ multiplex PCR, lists solely in-frame clones and lacks some. The repertoire holds tens of thousands of clones, about nine tenths seen once, with 5.4% in the top ten. Germline V CDR1 and CDR2: SNHLY, FYNNEI. V was clipped by 2 bases and J by 3 bases, with 10 bases between them. The CDR3 runs 14 residues. The sequencing here drew on peripheral blood, taken 28 days after the second AZD1222 dose. This TCR came from an adult who received the AZD1222 COVID-19 vaccine. The chain links TRBV2 to TRBJ1-2; tentatively, D is TRBD1 (5 bases). Here the CDR3 DNA reads TGTGCCAGCAGTGAACGGGGGGGTTACTATGGCTACACCTTC. Its protein product is CASSERGGYYGYTF. Full variable domain (rest looked up from reference TRBV2 and TRBJ1-2): EPEVTQTPSHQVTQMGQEVILRCVPISNHLYFYWYRQILGQKVEFLVSFYNNEISEKSEIFDDQFSVERPDGSNFTLKIRSTKLEDSAMYFCASSERGGYYGYTFGSGTRLTVV.